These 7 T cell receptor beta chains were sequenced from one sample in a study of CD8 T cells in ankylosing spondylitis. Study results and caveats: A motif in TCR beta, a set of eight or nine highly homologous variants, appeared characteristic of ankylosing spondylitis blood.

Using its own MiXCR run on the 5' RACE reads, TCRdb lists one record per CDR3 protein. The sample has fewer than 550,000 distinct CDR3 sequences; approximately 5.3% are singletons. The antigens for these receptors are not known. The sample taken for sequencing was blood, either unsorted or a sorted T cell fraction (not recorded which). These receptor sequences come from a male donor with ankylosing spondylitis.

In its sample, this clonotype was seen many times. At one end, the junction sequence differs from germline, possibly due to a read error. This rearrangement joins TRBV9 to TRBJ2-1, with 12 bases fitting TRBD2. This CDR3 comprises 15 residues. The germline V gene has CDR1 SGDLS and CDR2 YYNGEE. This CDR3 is CASSGTSGPYNEQFF. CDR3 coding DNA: TGCGCCAGCAGCGGGACTAGCGGGCCCTACAATGAGCAGTTCTTC.

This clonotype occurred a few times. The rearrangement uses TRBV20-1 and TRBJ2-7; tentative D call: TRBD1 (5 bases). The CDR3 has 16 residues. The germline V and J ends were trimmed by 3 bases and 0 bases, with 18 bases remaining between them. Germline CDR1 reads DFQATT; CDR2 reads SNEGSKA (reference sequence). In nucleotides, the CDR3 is TGCAGTGCTAGCGGTACCAGGGCGGCCAGCTCCTACGAGCAGTACTTC. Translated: CSASGTRAASSYEQYF.

As DNA, the CDR3 is TGTGCCAGCAGCCCGTTCCCGGGACAGGGCGACGAGCAGTACTTC. It yields the protein CASSPFPGQGDEQYF. This rearrangement joins TRBV16 to TRBJ2-7; 9 bases are a match to TRBD1. The CDR3 has 15 amino acids. CDR1 and CDR2 from the germline V gene are KGHSY and FQNENV. The trim removed 4 bases at V and 5 bases at J, leaving 9 bases unmatched. The full variable domain, its missing parts supplied by reference TRBV16 and TRBJ2-7, is GEEVAQTPKHLVRGEGQKAKLYCAPIKGHSYVFWYQQVLKNEFKFLISFQNENVFDETGMPKERFSAKCLPNSPCSLEIQATKLEDSAVYFCASSPFPGQGDEQYFGPGTRLTVT.

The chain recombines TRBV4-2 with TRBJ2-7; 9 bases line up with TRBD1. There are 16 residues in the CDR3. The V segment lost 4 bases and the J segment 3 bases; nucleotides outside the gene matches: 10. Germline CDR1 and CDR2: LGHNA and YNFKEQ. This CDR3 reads CASSRDEGTGFYEQYF. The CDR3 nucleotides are TGTGCCAGCAGCCGGGACGAAGGGACAGGGTTCTACGAGCAGTACTTC.

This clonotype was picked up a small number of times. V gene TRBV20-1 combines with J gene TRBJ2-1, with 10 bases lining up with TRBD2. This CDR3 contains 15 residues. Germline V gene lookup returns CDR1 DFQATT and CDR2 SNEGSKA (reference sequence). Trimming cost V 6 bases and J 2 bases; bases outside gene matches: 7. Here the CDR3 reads CSAAPLAGAYNEQFF. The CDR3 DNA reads TGCAGTGCCGCCCCTCTAGCGGGGGCCTACAATGAGCAGTTCTTC.

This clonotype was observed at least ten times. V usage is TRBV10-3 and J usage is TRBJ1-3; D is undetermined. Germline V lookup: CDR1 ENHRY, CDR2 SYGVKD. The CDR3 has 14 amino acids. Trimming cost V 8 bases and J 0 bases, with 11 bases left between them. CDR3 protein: CAISVGSSGNTIYF. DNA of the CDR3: TGTGCCATCTCCGTAGGGAGCTCTGGAAACACCATATATTTT.

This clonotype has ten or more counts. DNA of the CDR3: TGCAGTGCTAGACGACAGCCCTACGAGCAGTACTTC. It specifies CSARRQPYEQYF. The chain combines TRBV20-1 with TRBJ2-7, with D possibly matching TRBD1 (5 bases). Per the germline V gene, CDR1 is DFQATT and CDR2 is SNEGSKA (reference sequence). V was shortened by 2 bases and J by 2 bases, with 7 bases between the two germline ends. The CDR3 consists of 12 residues.